The present TCR beta chain was sequenced within a study of Graves' ophthalmopathy and Graves' hyperthyroidism. The CDR3 loop spans 14 amino acids. Germline CDR1 reads SGHAT; CDR2 reads FQDESV (reference sequence). Trimming cost V 4 bases and J 0 bases, with 10 bases left between them. Amplified material comprised TCR beta CDR3 regions derived from RNA transcripts. An opening RT-PCR round employed HTBI primers and preceded a second-round multiplex PCR. TCRdb passed the multiplex PCR reads through MiXCR, listing each CDR3 protein once. The sample lists about 740,000 distinct CDR3 sequences; 40% were seen once. In its sample, this clonotype was seen many times. Its antigen is unknown. Whole-study findings and limits: Most thyroid clonotypes with frequency above 0.001 were detected in blood too.

The TCR was taken from an adult man with Graves' ophthalmopathy. Sample: peripheral blood. The chain uses TRBV11-1 and TRBJ2-7, with D maybe TRBD1 (6 bases). CDR3 nucleotide sequence: TGTGCCAGCAGCTCACCGACAGGCTCCTACGAGCAGTACTTC. As protein: CASSSPTGSYEQYF. Full variable domain (rest looked up from reference TRBV11-1 and TRBJ2-7): EAEVAQSPRYKITEKSQAVAFWCDPISGHATLYWYRQILGQGPELLVQFQDESVVDDSQLPKDRFSAERLKGVDSTLKIQPAELGDSAMYLCASSSPTGSYEQYFGPGTRLTVT.